This T cell receptor (beta chain) emerged from a study of blood T cell repertoires in COVID-19. Study-wide context: In each case, the material was cDNA or gDNA derived from T cells, B-cell-depleted T cells, or PBMCs.

Donors were grouped by their self-reported clinical history. Method: immunoSEQ multiplex PCR; TCRdb's copy keeps in-frame clones and lacks some. The sample yields about 300,000 clones, just over 85% seen once. V trimming: 6 bases; J trimming: 0 bases; junction bases outside the gene matches: 7. CDR3 length equals 16 residues. Germline assignment: CDR1 SNHLY and CDR2 FYNNEI. This receptor was taken from a man aged 30 to 45 who had recovered from COVID-19. J is TRBJ2-1 and V is TRBV2; 8 nucleotides line up with TRBD2. Sequencing was carried out using PBMCs or T cells enriched from blood (not recorded which). Written as DNA, the CDR3 is TGTGCCAGCAGCGGTAGCGGGATAAGCTCCTACAATGAGCAGTTCTTC. It codes for CASSGSGISSYNEQFF.